The next 3 T cell receptor beta chains were all read from a single sample in a study of cytomegalovirus exposure and HLA in healthy donors. The PCR had 60 Vbeta and 13 Jbeta primers. This table comes from immunoSEQ multiplex PCR, and its TCRdb copy is limited to in-frame clones, with some not included. This table holds roughly 120,000 clones, about 84% found once. Input material: PBMCs. Receptors originate from a man between 40 and 49 years old in good health and CMV-seronegative.

This sequence joins TRBV19 and TRBJ2-3; D not certain. The CDR3 sequence is 15 residues long. Trimming cost V 5 bases and J 0 bases, with 12 bases left between them. The germline gives CDR1 LNHDA, CDR2 SQIVND (reference sequence). The CDR3: CASSVSARSTDTQYF. As DNA, the CDR3 is TGTGCCAGTAGTGTCAGTGCCCGAAGCACAGATACGCAGTATTTT.

This chain joins TRBV7-9 and TRBJ2-1; unclear D gene. Germline assignment: CDR1 SEHNR and CDR2 FQNEAQ (reference sequence). Trimming pared 5 bases from V and 7 bases from J, leaving 12 bases between. The CDR3 sequence is 13 residues long. CDR3 region: CASSPSTSNEQFF. For the CDR3, the DNA is TGTGCCAGCAGCCCCTCGACTTCTAATGAGCAGTTCTTC.

V gene TRBV19 combines with J gene TRBJ1-3; D not resolved. CDR1 LNHDA and CDR2 SQIVND come from the germline V gene (reference sequence). The CDR3 is 13 residues long. Trimming removed 5 bases at V and 0 bases at J, with 5 bases between. The CDR3 DNA reads TGTGCCAGTAGTGGGCTCTCTGGAAACACCATATATTTT. Its translation: CASSGLSGNTIYF. The whole variable domain, filled in from reference TRBV19 and TRBJ1-3, reads DGGITQSPKYLFRKEGQNVTLSCEQNLNHDAMYWYRQDPGQGLRLIYYSQIVNDFQKGDIAEGYSVSREKKESFPLTVTSAQKNPTAFYLCASSGLSGNTIYFGEGSWLTVV.